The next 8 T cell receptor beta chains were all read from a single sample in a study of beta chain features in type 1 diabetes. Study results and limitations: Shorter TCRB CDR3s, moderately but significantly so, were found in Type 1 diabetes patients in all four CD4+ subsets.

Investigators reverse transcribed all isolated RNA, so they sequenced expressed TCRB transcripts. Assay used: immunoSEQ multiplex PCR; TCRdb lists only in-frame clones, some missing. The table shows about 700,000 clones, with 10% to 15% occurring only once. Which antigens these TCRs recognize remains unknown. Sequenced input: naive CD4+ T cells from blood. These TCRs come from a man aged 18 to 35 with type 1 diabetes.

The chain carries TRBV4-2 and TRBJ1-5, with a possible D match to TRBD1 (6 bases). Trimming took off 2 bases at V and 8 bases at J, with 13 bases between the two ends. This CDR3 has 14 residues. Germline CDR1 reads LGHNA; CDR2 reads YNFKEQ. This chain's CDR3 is CASSQHRADKPQHF. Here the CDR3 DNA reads TGTGCCAGCAGCCAACACAGGGCGGACAAGCCCCAGCATTTT.

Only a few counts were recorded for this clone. DNA of the CDR3: TGCGCCAGCAGCGGGGCCTCCTACGAGCAGTACTTC. It yields the protein CASSGASYEQYF. The rearrangement joins TRBV10-1 to TRBJ2-7; D may be TRBD1 or TRBD2 (5 bases each). Trimming stripped 6 bases from V and 0 bases from J, with 6 bases between. Per germline, CDR1 WNHNN and CDR2 SYGVQD (reference sequence). The CDR3 has 12 amino acids.

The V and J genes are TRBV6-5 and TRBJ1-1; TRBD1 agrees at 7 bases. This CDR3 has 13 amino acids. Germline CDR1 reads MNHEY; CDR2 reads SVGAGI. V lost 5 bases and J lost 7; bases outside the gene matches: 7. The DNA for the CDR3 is TGTGCCAGCAGTCAGCGACAGGGCGGTGAAGCTTTCTTT. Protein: CASSQRQGGEAFF.

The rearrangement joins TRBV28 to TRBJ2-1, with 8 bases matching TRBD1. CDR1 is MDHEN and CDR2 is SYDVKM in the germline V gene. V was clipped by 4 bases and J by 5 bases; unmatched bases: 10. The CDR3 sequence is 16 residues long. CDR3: CASSSHPGQVNNEQFF. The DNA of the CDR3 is TGTGCCAGCAGTTCCCACCCGGGACAGGTCAACAATGAGCAGTTCTTC.

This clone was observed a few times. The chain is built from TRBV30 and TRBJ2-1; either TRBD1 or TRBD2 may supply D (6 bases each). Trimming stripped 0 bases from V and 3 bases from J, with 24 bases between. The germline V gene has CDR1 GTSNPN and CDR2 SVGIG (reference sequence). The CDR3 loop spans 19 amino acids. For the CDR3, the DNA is TGTGCCTGGAGTGTACGGGCACGGGGGCAGGGTTTCGGCTACAATGAGCAGTTCTTC. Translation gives CAWSVRARGQGFGYNEQFF. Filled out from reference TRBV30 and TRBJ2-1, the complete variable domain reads SQTIHQWPATLVQPVGSPLSLECTVEGTSNPNLYWYRQAAGRGLQLLFYSVGIGQISSEVPQNLSASRPQDRQFILSSKKLLLSDSGFYLCAWSVRARGQGFGYNEQFFGPGTRLTVL.

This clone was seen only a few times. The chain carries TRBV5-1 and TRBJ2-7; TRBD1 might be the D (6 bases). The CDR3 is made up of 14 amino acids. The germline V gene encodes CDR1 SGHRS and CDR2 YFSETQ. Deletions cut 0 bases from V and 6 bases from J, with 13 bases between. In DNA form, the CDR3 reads TGCGCCAGCAGCTTGGCGCCAGGGGAGTTCGAGCAGTACTTC. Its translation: CASSLAPGEFEQYF.

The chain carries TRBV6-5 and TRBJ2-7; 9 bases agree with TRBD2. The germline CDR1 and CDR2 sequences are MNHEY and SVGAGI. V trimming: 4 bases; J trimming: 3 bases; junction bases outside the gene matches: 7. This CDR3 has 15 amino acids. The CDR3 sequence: CASSWASGANYEQYF. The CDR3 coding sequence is TGTGCCAGCAGTTGGGCTAGCGGGGCCAACTACGAGCAGTACTTC.

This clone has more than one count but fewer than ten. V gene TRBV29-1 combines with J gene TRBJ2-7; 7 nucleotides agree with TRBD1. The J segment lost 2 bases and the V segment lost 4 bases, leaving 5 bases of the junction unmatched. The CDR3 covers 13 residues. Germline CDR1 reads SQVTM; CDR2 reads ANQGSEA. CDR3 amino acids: CSVGAQGAYEQYF. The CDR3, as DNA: TGCAGCGTTGGGGCCCAGGGGGCCTACGAGCAGTACTTC.